The T cell receptor beta chain described here comes from a study of response to subunit inactivated influenza vaccine. TCRdb itself ran the RT-PCR reads through MiXCR, one entry per CDR3 protein. The data show hundreds of thousands of distinct CDR3 sequences, roughly 8.2% seen once. Study-level findings and limits: After each seasonal influenza vaccination, few new T cells are recruited, the authors suggested.

The ends were cut back, 4 bases at V and 0 bases at J, with 6 bases in the middle. The CDR3 has 14 residues. Per germline, CDR1 SGHAT and CDR2 FQNNGV. Many counts were recorded for this clonotype. The antigen remains undetermined. This TCR was recovered from a man aged 50 to 75 who received an inactivated influenza vaccine. The chain employs TRBV11-2 and TRBJ2-2; D assignment may be TRBD1 or TRBD2 (5 bases each). This material consisted of PBMCs from blood, taken 23 to 25 months after vaccination. The CDR3 region has the DNA TGTGCCAGCAGCTCGGGACCGAACACCGGGGAGCTGTTTTTT. Translating gives CASSSGPNTGELFF.